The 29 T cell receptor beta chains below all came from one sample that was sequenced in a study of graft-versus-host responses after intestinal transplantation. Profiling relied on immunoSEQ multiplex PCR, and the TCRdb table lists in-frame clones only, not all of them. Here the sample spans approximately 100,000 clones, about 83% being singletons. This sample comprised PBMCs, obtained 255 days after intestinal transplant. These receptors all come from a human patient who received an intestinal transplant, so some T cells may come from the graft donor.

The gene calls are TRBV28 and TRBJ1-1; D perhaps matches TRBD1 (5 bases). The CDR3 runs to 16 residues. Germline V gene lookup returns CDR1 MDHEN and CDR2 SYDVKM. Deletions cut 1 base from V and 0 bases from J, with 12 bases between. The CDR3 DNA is TGTGCCAGCAGTTTATCGGACATGATAATGAACACTGAAGCTTTCTTT. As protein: CASSLSDMIMNTEAFF.

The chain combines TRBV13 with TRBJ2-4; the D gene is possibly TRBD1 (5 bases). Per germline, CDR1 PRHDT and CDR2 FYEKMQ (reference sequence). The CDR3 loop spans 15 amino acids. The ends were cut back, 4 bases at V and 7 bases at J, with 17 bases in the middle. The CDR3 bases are TGTGCCAGCAGCTCCCTACAGGTGTACGGGAACATTCAGTACTTC. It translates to CASSSLQVYGNIQYF.

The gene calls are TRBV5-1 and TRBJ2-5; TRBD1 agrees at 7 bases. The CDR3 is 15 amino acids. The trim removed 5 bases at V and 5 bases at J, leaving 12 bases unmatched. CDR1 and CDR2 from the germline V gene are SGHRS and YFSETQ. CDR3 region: CASSPGQASRETQYF. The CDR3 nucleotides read TGCGCCAGCAGTCCAGGACAGGCTAGTAGGGAGACCCAGTACTTC.

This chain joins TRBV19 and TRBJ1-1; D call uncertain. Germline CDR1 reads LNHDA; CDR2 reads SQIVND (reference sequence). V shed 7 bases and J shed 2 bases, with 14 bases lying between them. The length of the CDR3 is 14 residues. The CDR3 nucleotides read TGTGCCAGTATCCCGAGCGGCAGAAACACTGAAGCTTTCTTT. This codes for CASIPSGRNTEAFF.

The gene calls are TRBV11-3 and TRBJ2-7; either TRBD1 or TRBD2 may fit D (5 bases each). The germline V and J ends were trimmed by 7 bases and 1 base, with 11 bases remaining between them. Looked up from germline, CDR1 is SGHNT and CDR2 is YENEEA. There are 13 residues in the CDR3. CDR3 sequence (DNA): TGTGCCAGCACAAATTGGGGGTCCTACGAGCAGTACTTC. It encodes CASTNWGSYEQYF.

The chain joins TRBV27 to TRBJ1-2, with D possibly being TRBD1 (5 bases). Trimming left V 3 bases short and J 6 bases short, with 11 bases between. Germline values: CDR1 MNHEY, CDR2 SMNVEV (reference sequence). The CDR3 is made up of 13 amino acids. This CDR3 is CASSFSQGHGYTF. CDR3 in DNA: TGTGCCAGCAGTTTTAGCCAGGGACATGGCTACACCTTC.

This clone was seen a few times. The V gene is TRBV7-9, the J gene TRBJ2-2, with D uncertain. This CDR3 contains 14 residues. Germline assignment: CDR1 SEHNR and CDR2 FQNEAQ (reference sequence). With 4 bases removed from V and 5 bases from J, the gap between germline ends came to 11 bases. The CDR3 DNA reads TGTGCCAGCAGCTCGACCACCTTGACCGGGGAGCTGTTTTTT. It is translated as CASSSTTLTGELFF.

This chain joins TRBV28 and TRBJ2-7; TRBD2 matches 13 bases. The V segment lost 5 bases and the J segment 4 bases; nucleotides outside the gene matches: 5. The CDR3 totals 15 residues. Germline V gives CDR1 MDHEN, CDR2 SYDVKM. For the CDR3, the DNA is TGTGCCAGCAGTCCTCGGACTAGCGGGAGTTACGAGCAGTACTTC. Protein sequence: CASSPRTSGSYEQYF.

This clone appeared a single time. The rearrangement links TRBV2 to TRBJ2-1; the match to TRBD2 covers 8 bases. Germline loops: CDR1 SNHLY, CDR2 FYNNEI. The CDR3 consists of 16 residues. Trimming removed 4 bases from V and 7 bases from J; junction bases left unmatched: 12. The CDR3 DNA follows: TGTGCCAGCAGTGGGTGGTATCCGGGAGGGAGGAATGAGCAGTTCTTC. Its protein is CASSGWYPGGRNEQFF.

The DNA for the CDR3 is TGTACCGTAGAGGGCACGGGCTATGGCTACACCTTC. Its protein is CTVEGTGYGYTF. The V and J genes are TRBV6-1 and TRBJ1-2; D not resolved. The CDR3 spans 12 residues. Looked up from germline, CDR1 is MNHNS and CDR2 is SASEGT.

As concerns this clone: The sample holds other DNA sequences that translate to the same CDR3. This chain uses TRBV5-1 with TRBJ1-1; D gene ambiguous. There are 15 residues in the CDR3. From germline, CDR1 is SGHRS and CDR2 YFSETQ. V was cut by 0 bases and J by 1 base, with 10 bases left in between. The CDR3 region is CASSLERIPNTEAFF. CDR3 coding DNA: TGCGCCAGCAGCTTGGAGAGGATCCCGAACACTGAAGCTTTCTTT.

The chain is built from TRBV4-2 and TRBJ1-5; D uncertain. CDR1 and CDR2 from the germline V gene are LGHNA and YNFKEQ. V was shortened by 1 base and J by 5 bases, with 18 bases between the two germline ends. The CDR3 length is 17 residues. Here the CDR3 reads CASSQGYEVAVDQPQHF. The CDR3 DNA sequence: TGTGCCAGCAGCCAAGGTTATGAAGTAGCGGTCGATCAGCCCCAGCATTTT.

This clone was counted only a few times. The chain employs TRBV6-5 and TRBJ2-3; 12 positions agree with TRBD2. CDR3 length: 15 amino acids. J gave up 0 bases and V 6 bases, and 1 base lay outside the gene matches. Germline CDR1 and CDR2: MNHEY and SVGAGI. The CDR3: CASSGLAGSTDTQYF. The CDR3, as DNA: TGTGCCAGCAGCGGACTAGCGGGGAGCACAGATACGCAGTATTTT.

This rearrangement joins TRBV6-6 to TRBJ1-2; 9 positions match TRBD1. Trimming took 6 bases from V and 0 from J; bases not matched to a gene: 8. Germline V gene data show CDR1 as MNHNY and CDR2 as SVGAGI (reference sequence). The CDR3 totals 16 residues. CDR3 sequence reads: CASRGGQGTPNYGYTF. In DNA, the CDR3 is TGTGCCAGCAGGGGGGGACAGGGAACACCTAACTATGGCTACACCTTC.

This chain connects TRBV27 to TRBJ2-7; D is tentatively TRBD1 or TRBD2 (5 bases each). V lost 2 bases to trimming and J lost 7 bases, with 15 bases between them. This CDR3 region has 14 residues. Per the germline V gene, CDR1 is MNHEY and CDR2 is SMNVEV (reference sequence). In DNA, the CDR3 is TGTGCCAGCAGTTTAAGGGACGACATAGGGGAGCAGTACTTC. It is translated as CASSLRDDIGEQYF.

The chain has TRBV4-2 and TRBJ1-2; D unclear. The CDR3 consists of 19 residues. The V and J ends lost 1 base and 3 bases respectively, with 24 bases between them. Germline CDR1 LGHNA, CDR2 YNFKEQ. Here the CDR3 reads CASSQGVVWQERLYYGYTF. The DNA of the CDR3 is TGTGCCAGCAGCCAAGGGGTGGTCTGGCAGGAGAGATTATACTATGGCTACACCTTC.

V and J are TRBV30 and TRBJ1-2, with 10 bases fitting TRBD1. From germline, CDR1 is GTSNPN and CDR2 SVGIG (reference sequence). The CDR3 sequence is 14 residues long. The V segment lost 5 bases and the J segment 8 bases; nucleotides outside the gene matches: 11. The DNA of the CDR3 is TGTGCCTGGGGGGACAGGGGAATGTTGAGGGGCTACACCTTC. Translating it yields CAWGDRGMLRGYTF.

This chain's CDR3 is CASSLGPAVGLYEQYF. In nucleotides, the CDR3 is TGTGCCAGCAGCTTGGGACCTGCGGTCGGTCTCTACGAGCAGTACTTC. The chain joins TRBV5-6 to TRBJ2-7; D is ambiguous. Germline V gene data show CDR1 as SGHDT and CDR2 as YYEEEE. The V gene lost 0 bases and the J gene lost 3 bases, with 16 bases spanning the gap. The CDR3 extends over 16 amino acids. Filled out from reference TRBV5-6 and TRBJ2-7, the complete variable domain reads DAGVTQSPTHLIKTRGQQVTLRCSPKSGHDTVSWYQQALGQGPQFIFQYYEEEERQRGNFPDRFSGHQFPNYSSELNVNALLLGDSALYLCASSLGPAVGLYEQYFGPGTRLTVT.

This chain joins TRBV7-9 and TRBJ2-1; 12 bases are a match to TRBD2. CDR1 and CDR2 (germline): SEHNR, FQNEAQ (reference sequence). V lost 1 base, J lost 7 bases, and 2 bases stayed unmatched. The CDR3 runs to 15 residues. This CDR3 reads CASSLGTSGGNEQFF. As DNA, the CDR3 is TGTGCCAGCAGCTTAGGAACTAGCGGGGGGAATGAGCAGTTCTTC. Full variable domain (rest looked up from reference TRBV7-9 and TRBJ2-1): DTGVSQNPRHKITKRGQNVTFRCDPISEHNRLYWYRQTLGQGPEFLTYFQNEAQLEKSRLLSDRFSAERPKGSFSTLEIQRTEQGDSAMYLCASSLGTSGGNEQFFGPGTRLTVL.

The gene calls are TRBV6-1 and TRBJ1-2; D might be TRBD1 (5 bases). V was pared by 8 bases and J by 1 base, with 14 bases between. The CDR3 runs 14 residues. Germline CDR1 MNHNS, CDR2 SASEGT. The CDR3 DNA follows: TGTGCCAGCTTGGAGGGGAATTTTAACTATGGCTACACCTTC. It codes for CASLEGNFNYGYTF.

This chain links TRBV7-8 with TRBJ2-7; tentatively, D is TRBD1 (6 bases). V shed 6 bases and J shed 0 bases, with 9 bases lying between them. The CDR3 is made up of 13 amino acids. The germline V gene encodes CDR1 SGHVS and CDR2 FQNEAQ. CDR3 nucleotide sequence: TGTGCCAGCAGGGGGGACACCTCCTACGAGCAGTACGTC. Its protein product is CASRGDTSYEQYV.

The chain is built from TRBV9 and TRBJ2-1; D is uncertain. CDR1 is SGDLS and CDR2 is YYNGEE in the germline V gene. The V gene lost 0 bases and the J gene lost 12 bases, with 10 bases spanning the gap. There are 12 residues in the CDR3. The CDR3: CASSVGSGLQFF. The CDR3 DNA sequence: TGTGCCAGCAGCGTAGGTTCTGGATTGCAGTTCTTC.

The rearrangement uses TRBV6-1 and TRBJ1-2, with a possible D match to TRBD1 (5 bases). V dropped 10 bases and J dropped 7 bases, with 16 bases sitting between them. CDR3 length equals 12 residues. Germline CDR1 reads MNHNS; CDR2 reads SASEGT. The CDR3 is CATLPGGGGYTF. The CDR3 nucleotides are TGTGCCACCTTGCCGGGGGGGGGTGGCTACACCTTC.

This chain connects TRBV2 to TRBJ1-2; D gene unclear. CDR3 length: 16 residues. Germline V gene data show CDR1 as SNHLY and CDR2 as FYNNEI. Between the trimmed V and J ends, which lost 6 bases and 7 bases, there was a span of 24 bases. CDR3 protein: CASRFGVRPGIGGYTF. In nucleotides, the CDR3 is TGTGCCAGCAGATTTGGGGTCCGTCCAGGAATCGGTGGCTACACCTTC.

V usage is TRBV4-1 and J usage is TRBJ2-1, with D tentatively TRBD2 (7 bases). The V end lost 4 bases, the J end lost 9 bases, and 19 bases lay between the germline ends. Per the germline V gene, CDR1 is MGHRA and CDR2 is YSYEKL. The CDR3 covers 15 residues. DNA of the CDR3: TGCGCCAGCAGCCCCCTGCGGGGGCCGTTTACTGAGCAGTTCTTC. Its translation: CASSPLRGPFTEQFF.

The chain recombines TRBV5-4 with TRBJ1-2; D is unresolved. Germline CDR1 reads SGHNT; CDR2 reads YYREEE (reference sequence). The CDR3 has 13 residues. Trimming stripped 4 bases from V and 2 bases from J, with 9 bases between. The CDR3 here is CASSILGNYGYTF. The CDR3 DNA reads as TGTGCCAGCAGCATACTTGGGAACTATGGCTACACCTTC.

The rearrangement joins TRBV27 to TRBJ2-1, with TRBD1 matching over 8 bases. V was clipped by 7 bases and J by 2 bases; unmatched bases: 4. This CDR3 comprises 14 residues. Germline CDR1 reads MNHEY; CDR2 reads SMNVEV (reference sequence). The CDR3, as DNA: TGTGCCAGCAAACCGGACAGGGCCTACAATGAGCAGTTCTTC. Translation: CASKPDRAYNEQFF.

The CDR3, as DNA: TGCGCCAGCAGCATGACCGGGACTAGGGCTCGGGAGACCCAGTACTTC. Translated, it gives CASSMTGTRARETQYF. The V call is TRBV5-1, the J call TRBJ2-5; 8 bases line up with TRBD2. The J segment lost 5 bases and the V segment lost 4 bases, leaving 13 bases of the junction unmatched. The CDR3 covers 16 residues. CDR1 and CDR2 (germline): SGHRS, YFSETQ.

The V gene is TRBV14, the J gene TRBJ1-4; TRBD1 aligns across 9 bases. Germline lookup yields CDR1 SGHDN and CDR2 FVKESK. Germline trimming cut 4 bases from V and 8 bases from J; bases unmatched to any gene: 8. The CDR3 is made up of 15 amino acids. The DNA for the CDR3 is TGTGCCAGCAGCCGCGGGACAGGGAGCGGGGAAAAACTGTTTTTT. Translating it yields CASSRGTGSGEKLFF.